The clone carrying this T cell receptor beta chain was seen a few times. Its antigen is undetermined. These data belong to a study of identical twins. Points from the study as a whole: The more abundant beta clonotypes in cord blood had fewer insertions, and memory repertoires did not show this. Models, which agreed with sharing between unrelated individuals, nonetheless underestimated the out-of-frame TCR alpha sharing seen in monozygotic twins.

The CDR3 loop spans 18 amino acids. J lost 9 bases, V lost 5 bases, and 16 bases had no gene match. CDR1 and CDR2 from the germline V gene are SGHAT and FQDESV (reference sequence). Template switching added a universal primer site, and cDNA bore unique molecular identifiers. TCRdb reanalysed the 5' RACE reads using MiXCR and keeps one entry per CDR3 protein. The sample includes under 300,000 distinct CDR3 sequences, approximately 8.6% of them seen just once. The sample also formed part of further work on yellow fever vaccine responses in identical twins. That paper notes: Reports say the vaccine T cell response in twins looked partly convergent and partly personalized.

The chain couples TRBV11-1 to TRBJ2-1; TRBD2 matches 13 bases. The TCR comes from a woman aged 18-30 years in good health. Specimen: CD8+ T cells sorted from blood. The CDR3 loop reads CASSQQSPGLAGNIEQFF. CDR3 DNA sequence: TGTGCCAGCAGCCAACAATCGCCGGGACTAGCGGGAAATATTGAGCAGTTCTTC. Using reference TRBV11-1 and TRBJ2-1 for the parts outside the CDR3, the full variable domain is EAEVAQSPRYKITEKSQAVAFWCDPISGHATLYWYRQILGQGPELLVQFQDESVVDDSQLPKDRFSAERLKGVDSTLKIQPAELGDSAMYLCASSQQSPGLAGNIEQFFGPGTRLTVL.